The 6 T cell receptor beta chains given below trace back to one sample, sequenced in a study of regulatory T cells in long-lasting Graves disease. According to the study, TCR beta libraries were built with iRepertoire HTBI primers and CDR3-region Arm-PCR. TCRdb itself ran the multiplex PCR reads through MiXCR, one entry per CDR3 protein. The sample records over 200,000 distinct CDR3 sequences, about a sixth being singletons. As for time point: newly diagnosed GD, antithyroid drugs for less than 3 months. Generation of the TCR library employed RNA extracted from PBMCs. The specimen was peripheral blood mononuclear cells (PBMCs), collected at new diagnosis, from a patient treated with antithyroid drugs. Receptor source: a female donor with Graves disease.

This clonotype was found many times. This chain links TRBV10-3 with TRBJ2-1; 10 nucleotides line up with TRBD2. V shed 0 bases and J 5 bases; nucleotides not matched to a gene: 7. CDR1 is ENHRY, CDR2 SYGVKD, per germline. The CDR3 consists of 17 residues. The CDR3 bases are TGTGCCATCAGTGAGTCTTCACGGACTAGCGGTAACAATGAGCAGTTCTTC. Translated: CAISESSRTSGNNEQFF.

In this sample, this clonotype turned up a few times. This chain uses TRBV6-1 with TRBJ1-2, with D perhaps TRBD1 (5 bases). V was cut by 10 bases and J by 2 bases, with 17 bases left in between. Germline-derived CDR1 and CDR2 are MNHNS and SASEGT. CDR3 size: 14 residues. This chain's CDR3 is CATRAGGGNYGYTF. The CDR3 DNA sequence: TGTGCCACCAGGGCCGGGGGAGGGAACTATGGCTACACCTTC.

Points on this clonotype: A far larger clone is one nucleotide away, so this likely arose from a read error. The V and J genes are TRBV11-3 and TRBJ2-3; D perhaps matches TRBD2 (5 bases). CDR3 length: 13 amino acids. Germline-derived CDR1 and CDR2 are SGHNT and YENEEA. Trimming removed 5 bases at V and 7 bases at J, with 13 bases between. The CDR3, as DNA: TGTGCCAGCAGCCCCCCGGACTGGTATACGCAGTATTTT. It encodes CASSPPDWYTQYF.

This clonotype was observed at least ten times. CDR3 sequence: CSVDPGTGIPTEAFF. For the CDR3, the DNA is TGCAGCGTTGACCCCGGGACAGGGATACCCACTGAAGCTTTCTTT. The chain uses TRBV29-1 and TRBJ1-1; TRBD1 aligns across 9 bases. Germline trimming cut 3 bases from V and 4 bases from J; bases unmatched to any gene: 9. In germline, CDR1 is SQVTM, CDR2 ANQGSEA. CDR3 length: 15 amino acids.

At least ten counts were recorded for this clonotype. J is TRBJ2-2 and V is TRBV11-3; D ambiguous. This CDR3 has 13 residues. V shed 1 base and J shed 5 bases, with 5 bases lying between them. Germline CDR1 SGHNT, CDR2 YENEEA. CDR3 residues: CASSLVSTGELFF. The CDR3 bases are TGTGCCAGCAGCTTAGTGTCGACCGGGGAGCTGTTTTTT.

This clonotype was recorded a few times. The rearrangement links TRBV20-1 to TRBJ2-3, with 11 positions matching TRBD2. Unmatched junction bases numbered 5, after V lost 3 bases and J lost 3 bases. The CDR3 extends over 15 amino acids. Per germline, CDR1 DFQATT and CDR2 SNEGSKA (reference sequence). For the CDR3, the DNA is TGCAGTGCTAGTCTTAGCGGGAGGGAGACAGATACGCAGTATTTT. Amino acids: CSASLSGRETDTQYF.